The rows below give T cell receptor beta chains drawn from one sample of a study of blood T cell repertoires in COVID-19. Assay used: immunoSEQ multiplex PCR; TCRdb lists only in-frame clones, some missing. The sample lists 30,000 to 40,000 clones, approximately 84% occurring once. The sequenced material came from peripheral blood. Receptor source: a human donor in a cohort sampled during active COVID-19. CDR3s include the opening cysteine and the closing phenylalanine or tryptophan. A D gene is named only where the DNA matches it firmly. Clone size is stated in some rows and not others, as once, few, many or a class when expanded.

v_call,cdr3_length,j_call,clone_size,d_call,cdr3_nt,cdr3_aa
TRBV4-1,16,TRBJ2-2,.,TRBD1,TGCGCCAGCAGCCCCCTTCCAGGACAGGACACCGGGGAGCTGTTTTTT,CASSPLPGQDTGELFF
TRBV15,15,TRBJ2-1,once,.,TGTGCCACCAGCAGAGGAGGCAGCTCCTACAATGAGCAGTTCTTC,CATSRGGSSYNEQFF
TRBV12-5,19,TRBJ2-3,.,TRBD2,TGTGCTAGTGGTTTGGTACCTGGACTAGCGGGGGGGCCAACAGATACGCAGTATTTT,CASGLVPGLAGGPTDTQYF
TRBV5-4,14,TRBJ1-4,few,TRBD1,TGTGCCAGCAGCCCCGGACAGGACACCGAAAAACTGTTTTTT,CASSPGQDTEKLFF
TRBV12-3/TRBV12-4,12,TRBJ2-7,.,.,TGTGCCAGCAGTTTAGTAAACAGCGAGCAGTACTTC,CASSLVNSEQYF
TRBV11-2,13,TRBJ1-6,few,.,TGTGCCAGCAGCGCCGGGAGGGATTCACCCCTCCACTTT,CASSAGRDSPLHF
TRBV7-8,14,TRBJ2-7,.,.,TGTGCCAGCAGCTTTGGTGGTGGCGCGGATGAGCAGTACTTC,CASSFGGGADEQYF
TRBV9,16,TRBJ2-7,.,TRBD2,TGTGCCAGCAGCACCGGGACTAGCGGGAGAGTTTACGAGCAGTACTTC,CASSTGTSGRVYEQYF
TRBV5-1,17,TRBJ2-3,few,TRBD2,TGCGCCAGCAGCTCGCCGGGACTACCTCTAAGCACAGATACGCAGTATTTT,CASSSPGLPLSTDTQYF
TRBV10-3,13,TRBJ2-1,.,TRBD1,TGTGCCATCAGTGGACAGGGTGCGGATGAGCAGTTCTTC,CAISGQGADEQFF
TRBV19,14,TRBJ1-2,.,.,TGTGCCAGTAAACCCCCGGGGGTCAACTATGGCTACACCTTC,CASKPPGVNYGYTF
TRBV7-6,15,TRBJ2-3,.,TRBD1,TGTGCCAGCAGCAAACAGGGGCCTAGCACAGATACGCAGTATTTT,CASSKQGPSTDTQYF
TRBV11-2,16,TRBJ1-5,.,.,TGTGCCAGCAGCTTAGATCGGACATCTAGCAATCAGCCCCAGCATTTT,CASSLDRTSSNQPQHF
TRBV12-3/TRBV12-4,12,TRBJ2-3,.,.,TGTGCCAGCAGGCGTCGCACAGATACGCAGTATTTT,CASRRRTDTQYF
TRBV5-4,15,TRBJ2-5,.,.,TGTGCCAGCAGCCACCCCTCGGGGAATCAAGAGACCCAGTACTTC,CASSHPSGNQETQYF
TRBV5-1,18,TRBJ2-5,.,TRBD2,TGCGCCAGCAGCCCCGCCCGAAGTAGCGGGGGCCCGGTAGAGACCCAGTACTTC,CASSPARSSGGPVETQYF
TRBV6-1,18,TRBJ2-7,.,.,TGTGCCAGCAGTGAACTCTCCGGGGGGCCTCTTTTCTCTCACGAGCAGTACTTC,CASSELSGGPLFSHEQYF
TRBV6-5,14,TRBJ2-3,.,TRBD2,TGTGCCAGCAGTTCAACTAGCGCCCACGATACGCAGTATTTT,CASSSTSAHDTQYF
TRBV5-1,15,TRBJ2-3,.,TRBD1,TGCGCCAGCAGCTCCCGGGACAGGCTTGCAGATACGCAGTATTTT,CASSSRDRLADTQYF
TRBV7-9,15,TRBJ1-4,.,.,TGTGCCAGCAGCTTGAAGGGGCCAACTAATGAAAAACTGTTTTTT,CASSLKGPTNEKLFF
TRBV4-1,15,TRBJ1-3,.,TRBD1,TGCGCCAGCAGAGAGTGGGACAGCTCTGGAAACACCATATATTTT,CASREWDSSGNTIYF
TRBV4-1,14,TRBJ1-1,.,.,TGCGCCAGCAGCCAAGCCCACATGAACACTGAAGCTTTCTTT,CASSQAHMNTEAFF
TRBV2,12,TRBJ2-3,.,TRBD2,TGTGCCAGCAGTGAATCTAGCGGCACGCAGTATTTT,CASSESSGTQYF
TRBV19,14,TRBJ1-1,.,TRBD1,TGTGCCAGTACCAGGACAGGGGGCAAGAGGGAAGCTTTCTTT,CASTRTGGKREAFF
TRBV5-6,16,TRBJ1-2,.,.,TGTGCCAGCAGCTTGGACCCGGGGGGGTCGACCTATGGCTACACCTTC,CASSLDPGGSTYGYTF
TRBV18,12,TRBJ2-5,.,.,TGTGCCAGCTCACCCTACCAAGAGACCCAGTACTTC,CASSPYQETQYF
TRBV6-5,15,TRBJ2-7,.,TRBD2,TGTGCCAGCAGTACAGACGGGACTAGGGGCTACGAGCAGTACTTC,CASSTDGTRGYEQYF
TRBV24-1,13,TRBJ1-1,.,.,TGTGCCTCGGGGGGGGCCCTGAACACTGAAGCTTTCTTT,CASGGALNTEAFF
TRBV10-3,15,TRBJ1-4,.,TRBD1,TGTGCCATCAGGCCCCGGGACAGGGAGGGTGAAAAACTGTTTTTT,CAIRPRDREGEKLFF
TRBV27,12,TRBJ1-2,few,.,TGTGCCAGCACCCTGACCCCTAGGGGCTACACCTTC,CASTLTPRGYTF
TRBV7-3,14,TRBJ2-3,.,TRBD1,TGTGCCAGCAGCCCCTGGACAGGGGGAGATACGCAGTATTTT,CASSPWTGGDTQYF
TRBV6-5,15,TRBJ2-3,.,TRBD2,TGTGCCAGCGAGAGCGGGGTACGAGGTACAGATACGCAGTATTTT,CASESGVRGTDTQYF
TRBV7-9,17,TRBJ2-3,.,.,TGTGCCAGCAGCTTAGTTTATGGCGGGGGCGGCACAGATACGCAGTATTTT,CASSLVYGGGGTDTQYF
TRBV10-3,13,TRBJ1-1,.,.,TGTGCCACCCGGTCGGGGGAAGGCACTGAAGCTTTCTTT,CATRSGEGTEAFF
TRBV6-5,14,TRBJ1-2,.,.,TGTGCCAGCAGGTCCCGGGACAAGAACTATGGCTACACCTTC,CASRSRDKNYGYTF
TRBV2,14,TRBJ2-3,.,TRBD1,TGTGCCAGCAGACACAGGGGGAGCGCAGATACGCAGTATTTT,CASRHRGSADTQYF
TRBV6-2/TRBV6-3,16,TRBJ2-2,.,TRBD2,TGTGCCAGCAGTTGGACTAGCGGCGAGAACACCGGGGAGCTGTTTTTT,CASSWTSGENTGELFF
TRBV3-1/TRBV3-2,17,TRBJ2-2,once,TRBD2,TGTGCCAGCAGCCCCCGGGGGACTAGTGGCGGCACCGGGGAGCTGTTTTTT,CASSPRGTSGGTGELFF
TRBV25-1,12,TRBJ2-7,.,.,TGTGCCAGCAGTTTAGGGGGATACGAGCAGTACTTC,CASSLGGYEQYF
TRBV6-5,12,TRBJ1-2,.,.,TGTGCCAGCAGTACGACATCGGCTGGCTACACCTTC,CASSTTSAGYTF
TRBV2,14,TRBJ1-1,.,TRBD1,TGTGCCAGCAGTGAAGGAGGGGGCAGGGCTGAAGCTTTCTTT,CASSEGGGRAEAFF
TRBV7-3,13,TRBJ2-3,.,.,TGTGCCAGCAGCTTAATCCCGACAGATACGCAGTATTTT,CASSLIPTDTQYF